Given below is one T cell receptor beta chain in context. Its matching antigen is unknown. The data belong to a study of lymphopenia after photon versus proton radiotherapy. Whole-study results and caveats: In patients who died, overall survival fell as post-nadir TCR diversity dropped more. Proton therapy kept repertoires fairly stable, unlike photons, which gained effector/memory cells. After the lymphocyte nadir, photon-treated repertoires showed oligoclonal expansion, especially of CD8+ Temra cells.

Trimming stripped 2 bases from V and 4 bases from J, with 15 bases between. The CDR3 is 15 residues long. Looked up from germline, CDR1 is MNHEY and CDR2 is SMNVEV (reference sequence). Only in-frame clones appear in the TCRdb table, and some are missing; sequencing was by immunoSEQ multiplex PCR. Of roughly 4,800 clones listed, around 89% are singletons. This TCR derives from a man under 40 with gastric cancer. This chain uses TRBV27 with TRBJ2-7, with D unresolved. This sample comprised peripheral blood, obtained from a patient treated with photon-based radiotherapy. As DNA, the CDR3 is TGTGCCAGCAGTTTAAGGAGCGAAGGGTTGTACGAGCAGTACTTC. Its translation: CASSLRSEGLYEQYF.